This T cell receptor (beta chain) stems from a study of shared clonotypes between healthy human individuals. The germline CDR1 and CDR2 sequences are MDHEN and SYDVKM. This CDR3 has 13 amino acids. V lost 6 bases and J 8 bases, leaving 16 bases between the germline ends. As to this clone: Antigen: not known.

Researchers divided each subset's genomic DNA evenly across several immunoSEQ plates. Produced via immunoSEQ multiplex PCR; TCRdb's table is partial and in-frame only. Of some 2,500,000 clones in the sample, around 92% were seen once. Study-wide results and caveats: Genetic and exposure-history diversity was limited by the few donors. Only blood underwent sampling, and tissue repertoires likely differ.

The chain is built from TRBV28 and TRBJ1-2; tentative D call: TRBD1 (6 bases). The receptor's source is a man between 18 and 29 years old in good health. Some clones in this sample may be carry-over from other donors' samples. Input material: naive CD4+ T cells from PBMCs. The subset: CD45RA+ positively selected. CDR3 protein: CASRFSQGYGYTF. Written as DNA, the CDR3 is TGTGCCAGCAGATTCTCCCAGGGGTACGGCTACACCTTC.